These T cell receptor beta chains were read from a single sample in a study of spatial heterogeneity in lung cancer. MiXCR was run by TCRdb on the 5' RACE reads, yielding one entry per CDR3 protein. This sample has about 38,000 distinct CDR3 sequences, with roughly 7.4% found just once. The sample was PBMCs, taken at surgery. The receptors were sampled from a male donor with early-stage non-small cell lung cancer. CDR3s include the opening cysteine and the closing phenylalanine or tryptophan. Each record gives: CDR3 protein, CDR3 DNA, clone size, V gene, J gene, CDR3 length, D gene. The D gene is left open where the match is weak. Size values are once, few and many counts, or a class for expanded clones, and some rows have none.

CASSLETDTNYGYTF	TGTGCCAGCAGCTTAGAAACGGATACTAACTATGGCTACACCTTC	many	TRBV7-9	TRBJ1-2	15	NA
CASSASTLAGVSNEQFF	TGCGCCAGCAGCGCGTCGACCCTAGCGGGGGTTTCCAATGAGCAGTTCTTC	NA	TRBV5-1	TRBJ2-1	17	TRBD2
CASSLRGDETQYF	TGTGCCAGCAGCTTACGGGGGGATGAGACCCAGTACTTC	many	TRBV11-3	TRBJ2-5	13	TRBD2
CATRRDRGQGTEAFF	TGTGCCACCCGCCGGGACAGGGGGCAGGGGACTGAAGCTTTCTTT	many	TRBV15	TRBJ1-1	15	TRBD1
CSVIDRESNQPQHF	TGCAGCGTAATCGACAGGGAGAGCAATCAGCCCCAGCATTTT	medium-sized	TRBV29-1	TRBJ1-5	14	TRBD1
CASSPVAGGTDTQYF	TGCGCCAGCAGCCCCGTAGCGGGGGGGACAGATACGCAGTATTTT	many	TRBV4-1	TRBJ2-3	15	TRBD2
CSAQSGGAPTGELFF	TGCAGTGCGCAAAGCGGGGGGGCGCCCACCGGGGAGCTGTTTTTT	NA	TRBV20-1	TRBJ2-2	15	TRBD2
CASSQAQGVGTDTQYF	TGCGCCAGCAGCCAAGCCCAGGGGGTGGGAACAGATACGCAGTATTTT	NA	TRBV4-3	TRBJ2-3	16	TRBD1
CASSGWGREDTQYF	TGTGCCAGCTCGGGCTGGGGGAGAGAAGATACGCAGTATTTT	NA	TRBV18	TRBJ2-3	14	NA
CASSPIYTTNEKLFF	TGTGCCAGCAGCCCGATCTACACAACTAATGAAAAACTGTTTTTT	NA	TRBV7-8	TRBJ1-4	15	NA
CASSSRLASNEQFF	TGTGCCAGCAGCTCCCGACTAGCCTCCAATGAGCAGTTCTTC	few	TRBV11-3	TRBJ2-1	14	TRBD2
CAGSLQGRGNQPQHF	TGTGCCGGCAGCCTACAGGGAAGGGGCAATCAGCCCCAGCATTTT	NA	TRBV27	TRBJ1-5	15	NA
CASSYSDLNYGYTF	TGTGCCAGCAGTTACTCCGACCTTAACTATGGCTACACCTTC	few	TRBV6-6	TRBJ1-2	14	NA
CASSYTLNTEAFF	TGTGCCAGCAGCTACACGCTGAACACTGAAGCTTTCTTT	few	TRBV12-3/TRBV12-4	TRBJ1-1	13	NA
CASSVGQGSGANVLTF	TGTGCCAGCAGCGTCGGACAGGGTTCTGGGGCCAACGTCCTGACTTTC	NA	TRBV5-4	TRBJ2-6	16	TRBD1
CASSQGYQVNYGYTF	TGCGCCAGCAGCCAAGGATATCAGGTTAACTATGGCTACACCTTC	many	TRBV4-3	TRBJ1-2	15	NA